Listed here are 19 T cell receptor beta chains from one sample, sequenced in a study of T cell changes during pregnancy in multiple sclerosis. Sequenced by immunoSEQ multiplex PCR; TCRdb stores in-frame clones only, minus some. The sample contains about 31,000 clones, around 93% of which appear only once. Specimen: CD4+ T cells from peripheral blood mononuclear cells, collected in the second trimester of pregnancy. These receptors were collected from a female donor with multiple sclerosis, enrolled in a pregnancy study.

This chain connects TRBV6-1 to TRBJ2-7; D is possibly TRBD2 (7 bases). This CDR3 has 13 residues. Per the germline V gene, CDR1 is MNHNS and CDR2 is SASEGT. The V and J ends lost 4 bases and 7 bases respectively, with 14 bases between them. For the CDR3, the DNA is TGTGCCAGCAGTGCCGGGGGGCCTTTGGAGCAGTACTTC. Amino acids: CASSAGGPLEQYF.

V gene TRBV9 combines with J gene TRBJ1-1; D is undetermined. V was pared by 2 bases and J by 1 base, with 9 bases between. CDR3 length: 14 residues. The germline V gene has CDR1 SGDLS and CDR2 YYNGEE. The DNA of the CDR3 is TGTGCCAGCAGCGTTCAAGCAACGAACACTGAAGCTTTCTTT. This gives the protein CASSVQATNTEAFF. Complete variable domain (other parts from reference TRBV9 and TRBJ1-1): DSGVTQTPKHLITATGQRVTLRCSPRSGDLSVYWYQQSLDQGLQFLIQYYNGEERAKGNILERFSAQQFPDLHSELNLSSLELGDSALYFCASSVQATNTEAFFGQGTRLTVV.

This CDR3 is CATSIDGTGGVLETQYF. CDR3 coding DNA: TGTGCCACCAGCATAGATGGGACAGGGGGCGTGTTAGAGACCCAGTACTTC. The chain carries TRBV15 and TRBJ2-5, with 12 bases aligning to TRBD1. The CDR3 runs to 17 residues. V gave up 4 bases and J gave up 4 bases; unmatched junction bases: 10. Per germline, CDR1 LNHNV and CDR2 YYDKDF (reference sequence).

V is TRBV27 and J is TRBJ2-2, with 7 bases aligning to TRBD1. This CDR3 contains 15 residues. The V segment lost 6 bases and the J segment 1 base; nucleotides outside the gene matches: 5. Germline values: CDR1 MNHEY, CDR2 SMNVEV (reference sequence). CDR3 bases: TGTGCCAGCAGACCCGGGACAGAGAACACCGGGGAGCTGTTTTTT. It yields the protein CASRPGTENTGELFF.

V and J are TRBV7-2 and TRBJ2-5; TRBD2 matches at 10 bases. The CDR3 has 17 residues. The junction had 5 bases not matched to a gene; V was cut back by 1 base and J by 0 bases. Germline CDR1 SGHTA, CDR2 FQGNSA. CDR3 nucleotide sequence: TGTGCCAGCAGCTTAGTTCCAGCGGGAGGGTACCAAGAGACCCAGTACTTC. It specifies CASSLVPAGGYQETQYF.

The chain employs TRBV5-1 and TRBJ1-2; a weak D match, TRBD1 (5 bases). CDR3 length: 14 amino acids. V lost 0 bases to trimming and J lost 2 bases, with 8 bases between them. Germline V gives CDR1 SGHRS, CDR2 YFSETQ. The CDR3 DNA is TGCGCCAGCAGCTTGGACAGGTTAAACTATGGCTACACCTTC. Protein sequence: CASSLDRLNYGYTF.

The chain employs TRBV2 and TRBJ1-1; D might be TRBD1 (6 bases). This CDR3 contains 14 residues. Trimming pared 6 bases from V and 1 base from J, leaving 12 bases between. The germline V gene encodes CDR1 SNHLY and CDR2 FYNNEI. The CDR3 sequence: CASSYSRGNTEAFF. For the CDR3, the DNA is TGTGCCAGCAGCTACTCCAGGGGGAACACTGAAGCTTTCTTT.

The rearrangement joins TRBV29-1 to TRBJ2-7, with TRBD2 matching over 9 bases. Unmatched junction bases numbered 12, after V lost 4 bases and J lost 5 bases. The CDR3 sequence is 15 residues long. The germline V gene encodes CDR1 SQVTM and CDR2 ANQGSEA. The CDR3 loop reads CSVGIAGEAANEQYF. In DNA form, the CDR3 reads TGCAGCGTTGGGATAGCGGGAGAGGCAGCGAACGAGCAGTACTTC.

The chain employs TRBV14 and TRBJ1-4; the D is unclear. V was cut by 2 bases and J by 2 bases, with 6 bases left in between. Germline V gene lookup returns CDR1 SGHDN and CDR2 FVKESK. This CDR3 contains 14 residues. The CDR3: CASSQRGTNEKLFF. The CDR3 nucleotides read TGTGCCAGCAGCCAACGAGGGACTAATGAAAAACTGTTTTTT.

The chain recombines TRBV6-1 with TRBJ2-3; D gene unclear. V lost 2 bases and J 2 bases, leaving 5 bases between the germline ends. CDR3 length: 13 amino acids. Germline-derived CDR1 and CDR2 are MNHNS and SASEGT. The CDR3 coding sequence is TGTGCCAGCAGTGAACCTACCACAGATACGCAGTATTTT. Protein: CASSEPTTDTQYF.

The J gene is TRBJ2-1, the V gene TRBV7-9; 8 positions agree with TRBD2. The V gene end was trimmed by 1 base and the J gene end by 0 bases; junction bases not matched to a gene: 5. The CDR3 length is 17 residues. Germline loops: CDR1 SEHNR, CDR2 FQNEAQ (reference sequence). In nucleotides, the CDR3 is TGTGCCAGCAGCTTAGATGCGGGGGGACTCTCCTACAATGAGCAGTTCTTC. It yields the protein CASSLDAGGLSYNEQFF.

This chain connects TRBV5-4 to TRBJ2-5; TRBD2 might be the D (6 bases). The CDR3 spans 14 residues. Germline V gives CDR1 SGHNT, CDR2 YYREEE (reference sequence). The V and J ends lost 3 bases and 3 bases respectively, with 12 bases between them. CDR3 sequence: CASSWGLEEETQYF. The CDR3 DNA sequence: TGTGCCAGCAGCTGGGGACTGGAGGAAGAGACCCAGTACTTC.

This clone was seen only once. The rearrangement uses TRBV11-2 and TRBJ1-5, with unresolved D. Between the trimmed V and J ends, which lost 5 bases and 3 bases, there was a span of 8 bases. The CDR3 has 13 residues. CDR1 is SGHAT, CDR2 FQNNGV, per germline. The CDR3 DNA reads as TGTGCCAGCAGCGATCGGGACAATCAGCCCCAGCATTTT. Its translation: CASSDRDNQPQHF.

The chain has TRBV11-2 and TRBJ1-4; the D gene is possibly TRBD1 (5 bases). Trimming shortened V by 0 bases and J by 7 bases, and 15 bases separated the two germline ends. Germline-derived CDR1 and CDR2 are SGHAT and FQNNGV. This CDR3 comprises 16 residues. In nucleotides, the CDR3 is TGTGCCAGCAGCTTAGAACGACAGATGACCCTTGAAAAACTGTTTTTT. It specifies CASSLERQMTLEKLFF.

The chain couples TRBV7-9 to TRBJ1-5; 7 bases fit TRBD1. The V gene's germline CDR1 is SEHNR and CDR2 FQNEAQ (reference sequence). This CDR3 is built from 14 residues. Germline trimming cut 5 bases from V and 3 bases from J; bases unmatched to any gene: 4. The CDR3 spells CASSPDRANQPQHF. The CDR3 DNA reads TGTGCCAGCAGCCCCGACAGGGCCAATCAGCCCCAGCATTTT.

The chain employs TRBV5-6 and TRBJ1-2, with 7 nucleotides matching TRBD1. The CDR3 extends over 14 amino acids. The J segment lost 4 bases and the V segment lost 4 bases, leaving 7 bases of the junction unmatched. Per germline, CDR1 SGHDT and CDR2 YYEEEE. The DNA of the CDR3 is TGTGCCAGCAGCCCGCGGGGACAGATCTATGGCTACACCTTC. It specifies CASSPRGQIYGYTF.

The V and J genes are TRBV19 and TRBJ1-1; a possible D gene is TRBD1 (6 bases). Trimming pared 3 bases from V and 6 bases from J, leaving 11 bases between. CDR1 and CDR2 from the germline V gene are LNHDA and SQIVND (reference sequence). This CDR3 has 13 residues. CDR3 amino acids: CASSIRTVSEAFF. CDR3 nucleotide sequence: TGTGCCAGTAGTATTCGGACAGTCTCTGAAGCTTTCTTT.

This clone appeared a few times. The rearrangement joins TRBV5-1 to TRBJ1-1; perhaps TRBD1 as D (6 bases). The CDR3 is 13 amino acids. Trimming shortened V by 0 bases and J by 8 bases, and 11 bases separated the two germline ends. Germline V gene data show CDR1 as SGHRS and CDR2 as YFSETQ. The CDR3 sequence is CASSLGGTPEAFF. The DNA for the CDR3 is TGCGCCAGCAGCTTGGGAGGGACACCGGAAGCTTTCTTT.

The V gene is TRBV4-1, the J gene TRBJ2-7; TRBD2 matches at 14 bases. V lost 1 base to trimming and J lost 9 bases; unmatched junction nucleotides: 2. The CDR3 spans 14 residues. Germline values: CDR1 MGHRA, CDR2 YSYEKL. Here the CDR3 DNA reads TGCGCCAGCAGCCAAGGAGGGACTAGCGGGGGGCAGTACTTC. This codes for CASSQGGTSGGQYF.